The rows below give T cell receptor beta chains drawn from one sample of a study of vaccination and CD4 T cells after COVID-19. The antigens these receptors bind are not known. TCRdb fed the PCR reads into MiXCR, producing one record per CDR3 protein. The sample has around 26,000 distinct CDR3 sequences; 40% are singletons. Material: CD4+ T cells from blood, cultured in vitro. Receptor source: a human donor who had recovered from COVID-19. The CDR3 runs from the conserved cysteine through the conserved F or W. A D gene is named only where the DNA matches it firmly. Clone size is given for some rows only: seen once, a few or many times, or a class if the clone is expanded.

D | size | J | V | CDR3 | DNA
TRBD2 | . | TRBJ2-3 | TRBV9 | CASSPAPLAGLDTQYF | TGTGCCAGCAGCCCGGCCCCACTAGCGGGATTAGATACGCAGTATTTT
TRBD2 | few | TRBJ2-1 | TRBV27 | CASSPRTSGVSYNEQFF | TGTGCCAGCAGTCCTCGGACTAGCGGGGTCTCCTACAATGAGCAGTTCTTC
TRBD1 | medium-sized | TRBJ1-2 | TRBV6-2/TRBV6-3 | CASRPTGHYGYTF | TGTGCCAGCAGACCGACAGGGCACTATGGCTACACCTTC
. | . | TRBJ1-1 | TRBV20-1 | CSARAWTKGVNTEAFF | TGCAGTGCTAGAGCGTGGACTAAAGGGGTGAACACTGAAGCTTTCTTT
. | . | TRBJ2-3 | TRBV12-3/TRBV12-4 | CASSFDAGPRDTQYF | TGTGCCAGCAGTTTTGATGCGGGGCCGAGAGATACGCAGTATTTT
. | few | TRBJ2-2 | TRBV5-1 | CASRGGGTNTGELFF | TGCGCCAGCAGAGGTGGGGGGACGAACACCGGGGAGCTGTTTTTT
. | few | TRBJ2-2 | TRBV20-1 | CSASGVKAGELFF | TGCAGTGCTAGCGGGGTGAAAGCCGGGGAGCTGTTTTTT
. | few | TRBJ1-5 | TRBV12-3/TRBV12-4 | CASREHDNQPQHF | TGTGCCAGCAGGGAACACGACAATCAGCCCCAGCATTTT
. | . | TRBJ2-2 | TRBV19 | CASSIRGLGDYSTGELFF | TGTGCCAGTAGTATCCGGGGTTTAGGTGACTACTCCACCGGGGAGCTGTTTTTT
TRBD1 | few | TRBJ1-2 | TRBV20-1 | CSARDSGQGFYGYTF | TGCAGTGCTAGAGATTCGGGACAGGGTTTCTATGGCTACACCTTC
TRBD1 | few | TRBJ2-2 | TRBV11-3 | CASSPSKTGVLGNTGELFF | TGTGCCAGCAGCCCATCCAAGACAGGGGTTCTCGGGAACACCGGGGAGCTGTTTTTT
. | . | TRBJ1-1 | TRBV5-4 | CASSAGNSGNTEAFF | TGTGCCAGCAGCGCTGGGAATTCAGGGAACACTGAAGCTTTCTTT
. | . | TRBJ2-3 | TRBV29-1 | CSVEGGKGPTDTQYF | TGCAGCGTTGAAGGGGGTAAAGGACCCACAGATACGCAGTATTTT
TRBD2 | few | TRBJ2-7 | TRBV20-1 | CSARGGAGPIRGGEQYF | TGCAGTGCTAGAGGAGGGGCAGGGCCCATTCGGGGGGGTGAGCAGTACTTC
. | . | TRBJ2-2 | TRBV24-1 | CATSEGWGKDTGELFF | TGTGCCACCAGTGAGGGTTGGGGGAAAGACACCGGGGAGCTGTTTTTT
TRBD1 | . | TRBJ2-7 | TRBV20-1 | CSARGDRGLSHEQYF | TGCAGTGCTAGAGGGGACAGGGGGCTGTCTCACGAGCAGTACTTC
. | . | TRBJ2-7 | TRBV6-4 | CASSTSYEQYF | TGTGCCAGCAGTACGTCCTACGAGCAGTACTTC
. | . | TRBJ2-3 | TRBV5-1 | CASSTGNTDTQYF | TGCGCCAGCAGTACCGGGAACACAGATACGCAGTATTTT
. | few | TRBJ1-1 | TRBV20-1 | CSATRGTEAFF | TGCAGTGCTACTAGGGGGACTGAAGCTTTCTTT
. | few | TRBJ1-1 | TRBV6-1 | CASSVRLNTEAFF | TGTGCCAGCAGTGTCAGGCTGAACACTGAAGCTTTCTTT
TRBD1 | . | TRBJ2-2 | TRBV28 | CASSLSFGTGAGELFF | TGTGCCAGCAGTTTATCATTCGGGACAGGGGCCGGGGAGCTGTTTTTT
. | . | TRBJ2-1 | TRBV24-1 | CATSGEVVSLLGNEQFF | TGTGCCACCAGTGGAGAGGTAGTTTCGTTATTGGGGAATGAGCAGTTCTTC
. | . | TRBJ2-1 | TRBV6-2/TRBV6-3 | CASGTTYNEQFF | TGTGCCAGCGGGACAACCTACAATGAGCAGTTCTTC
TRBD2 | . | TRBJ2-3 | TRBV2 | CASRLMGLAESTDTQYF | TGTGCCAGCAGACTTATGGGACTAGCGGAAAGCACAGATACGCAGTATTTT
. | . | TRBJ2-7 | TRBV10-2 | CASSEFGTKQYF | TGCGCCAGCAGCGAATTTGGGACCAAGCAGTACTTC
. | . | TRBJ2-3 | TRBV14 | CASSRFDTDTQYF | TGTGCCAGCAGCCGCTTCGACACAGATACGCAGTATTTT
. | few | TRBJ2-7 | TRBV20-1 | CSATERADEQYF | TGCAGTGCGACAGAACGGGCGGACGAGCAGTACTTC
TRBD1 | . | TRBJ1-5 | TRBV6-1 | CASRPGQGGSSNQPQHF | TGTGCCAGCAGACCCGGACAGGGCGGTTCGAGCAATCAGCCCCAGCATTTT
. | . | TRBJ1-3 | TRBV6-7 | CASPSVFSCGNTIYF | TGTGCCAGCCCGAGTGTGTTCAGCTGCGGTAACACCATATATTTT
. | . | TRBJ2-1 | TRBV20-1 | CSARSGDSYNEQFF | TGCAGTGCTAGGTCGGGGGACTCCTACAATGAGCAGTTCTTC
. | . | TRBJ1-6 | TRBV7-8 | CASSLSKPNSPLHF | TGTGCCAGCAGCTTAAGCAAACCAAATTCACCCCTCCACTTT
. | . | TRBJ2-3 | TRBV7-2 | CASSRLGLSLAGKGDTQYF | TGTGCCAGCAGCCGGCTTGGTCTTTCCTTGGCGGGAAAGGGAGATACGCAGTATTTT
TRBD1 | few | TRBJ1-5 | TRBV27 | CASSLRDRHQPQHF | TGTGCCAGCAGTTTACGGGACAGGCATCAGCCCCAGCATTTT